This T cell receptor (beta chain) was identified during a study of blood T cell repertoires in COVID-19 (dated by TCRdb to the early 2020s). About the investigation overall: The collaborator samples originated in the United States, Italy and Spain and spanned the acute and convalescent phases of COVID-19. Nearly every sample came with metadata listing a de-identified subject ID, COVID-19 status, age in years and sex. Deeply sampled blood TCRbeta repertoires from subjects exposed to, actively infected with, or recovered from COVID-19 were included in the dataset. The prospective study material was composed of cDNA or gDNA derived from T cells, B-cell-depleted T cells, or PBMCs. The samples were drawn from two sources: the first 160 participants of the ongoing ImmuneRACE study, and 1,254 subjects contributed by 6 global collaborators. Where available, HLA class I and class II types were obtained from metadata supplied by the sample provider rather than from assay-based typing. The repertoires were made available in a free public database intended to serve as a resource for research on the immune response to SARS-CoV-2. The study at large found these results: The quantity of clinical and demographic metadata differed by source and by participant and was supplied without curation.

V is trimmed back by 1 base and J by 8 bases, and the junction contains 6 bases that no gene match accounts for. CDR1 and CDR2 were assigned from the germline V gene as SGHTA and FQGNSA. From the cysteine up to the phenylalanine, the CDR3 has a length of 14 residues. Only CDR3 DNA remains: 42 bases, in frame from the first base. Collaborating institutions collected whole blood in K2EDTA tubes following their own protocols. For TCRbeta analysis, collaborators shipped samples in one of three forms: frozen whole blood, isolated PBMCs, or DNA extracted from either of those sample types. In the case of this clone: Its antigen remains undetermined. There are no base qualities to consult, and no much larger clone falls within one base.

TCRbeta CDR3 regions were amplified from genomic DNA using the immunoSEQ Assay, a bias-controlled multiplex PCR. Per the original workflow: Within the assay, amplification of reference gene primers was used to estimate how many nucleated cells each sample contained. To quantify the absolute abundance of each unique TCRbeta CDR3 rearrangement, sequence reads were collapsed and filtered. For each sample, productive Simpson clonality was calculated by taking the square root of Simpson's diversity index across productive rearrangements. The source is immuneACCESS, and TCRdb retained only in-frame sequences with V and J called. Part of the clones is not carried over; for the studies checked, unresolved V genes explain less than half of this, and the remainder is unexplained. The D gene and trimming were derived from the DNA, and the V and J assignments and clone size from that table. Present in this sample are 650,000 to 800,000 clones, 85% to 90% of which were seen just once. Roughly 0.25% of the sample is in the top ten clones.

This clonotype originated in a woman between 18 and 30 years old with acute or convalescent COVID-19. Sequenced: peripheral blood. The chain employs TRBV7-2 and TRBJ1-1, with 8 bases aligning to TRBD1. The CDR3 is CASSLDGTGGEAFF. The nucleotide sequence reads TGTGCCAGCAGCTTAGACGGGACAGGCGGGGAAGCTTTCTTT.